Listed here are 19 T cell receptor beta chains from one sample, sequenced in a study of T cell responses to AZD1222 COVID-19 vaccine. Clones were read by immunoSEQ multiplex PCR, and TCRdb kept only the in-frame ones, dropping some. This sample has around 140,000 clones, with around 85% found just once. Sequenced here: peripheral blood, sampled 28 days after the second dose of the MenACWY control vaccine. All receptors derive from an adult who received the MenACWY meningococcal vaccine as a control.

Concerning this clone: The junction shows a germline mismatch at one end, possibly a read error. CDR3 residues: CASSLPLLSTVF. The CDR3 coding sequence is TGTGCCAGCAGCTTACCTCTCCTATCCACGGTCTTC. This chain connects TRBV7-2 to TRBJ2-1; D is undetermined. Germline loops: CDR1 SGHTA, CDR2 FQGNSA. This CDR3 has 12 amino acids.

This chain uses TRBV7-9 with TRBJ2-2, with unresolved D. This CDR3 region has 14 residues. V shed 1 base and J shed 3 bases, with 6 bases lying between them. CDR1 and CDR2 (germline): SEHNR, FQNEAQ (reference sequence). CDR3 bases: TGTGCCAGCAGCTTAGGGGTGGACACCGGGGAGCTGTTTTTT. Translating gives CASSLGVDTGELFF.

The rearrangement links TRBV5-1 to TRBJ1-3; D not resolved. The CDR3 extends over 9 amino acids. Germline loops: CDR1 SGHRS, CDR2 YFSETQ. The germline V and J ends were trimmed by 6 bases and 6 bases, with 1 base remaining between them. The CDR3 loop reads CASINTIYF. For the CDR3, the DNA is TGCGCCAGCATAAACACCATATATTTT.

The table lists this clone with a few counts. The V gene is TRBV19, the J gene TRBJ1-6; D not certain. The CDR3 runs 12 residues. Trimming shortened V by 8 bases and J by 8 bases, and 10 bases separated the two germline ends. Germline lookup yields CDR1 LNHDA and CDR2 SQIVND (reference sequence). CDR3 in amino acids: CASQARDSPLHF. The CDR3 DNA is TGTGCCAGTCAGGCTAGGGATTCACCCCTCCACTTT.

The chain couples TRBV2 to TRBJ2-7, with D possibly matching TRBD1 (6 bases). Between the trimmed V and J ends, which lost 5 bases and 1 base, there was a span of 9 bases. CDR3 length: 13 amino acids. Germline V CDR1 and CDR2: SNHLY, FYNNEI. CDR3 DNA: TGTGCCAGCAGTCGCCAGGGGTCCTACGAGCAGTACGTC. Translating it yields CASSRQGSYEQYV.

CDR3 nucleotides: TGTGCCAGCAGCAGGGGACAGGGAATGAACACTGAAGCTTTCTTT. Protein product: CASSRGQGMNTEAFF. V is TRBV11-2 and J is TRBJ1-1, with 9 bases fitting TRBD1. The germline V gene has CDR1 SGHAT and CDR2 FQNNGV. J was trimmed by 0 bases and V by 5 bases; bases with no gene match: 4. This CDR3 is built from 15 residues. Combining the CDR3 with reference TRBV11-2 and TRBJ1-1 gives the whole variable domain EAGVAQSPRYKIIEKRQSVAFWCNPISGHATLYWYQQILGQGPKLLIQFQNNGVVDDSQLPKDRFSAERLKGVDSTLKIQPAKLEDSAVYLCASSRGQGMNTEAFFGQGTRLTVV.

The chain links TRBV28 to TRBJ1-2; weak D call: TRBD1 (5 bases). The V end lost 3 bases, the J end lost 4 bases, and 15 bases lay between the germline ends. The CDR3 sequence is 15 residues long. Germline V gene data show CDR1 as MDHEN and CDR2 as SYDVKM. The CDR3 loop reads CASSLGSRDGYGYTF. CDR3 nucleotides: TGTGCCAGCAGTTTGGGGTCAAGGGACGGCTATGGCTACACCTTC.

J is TRBJ1-2 and V is TRBV30, with D hard to call. Between the trimmed V and J ends, which lost 3 bases and 1 base, there was a span of 12 bases. This CDR3 has 14 amino acids. Germline V gene data show CDR1 as GTSNPN and CDR2 as SVGIG (reference sequence). In nucleotides, the CDR3 is TGTGCCTGGAGATCGGGGTTCGGTAACTATGGCTACACCTTC. It yields the protein CAWRSGFGNYGYTF.

J is TRBJ1-2 and V is TRBV14; maybe TRBD1 (5 bases). The germline V gene has CDR1 SGHDN and CDR2 FVKESK. The CDR3 loop spans 13 amino acids. Deletions cut 8 bases from V and 6 bases from J, with 16 bases between. CDR3 bases: TGTGCCAGCTCCTCCAGGGTACACGATGGCTACACCTTC. Its translation: CASSSRVHDGYTF.

This chain connects TRBV24-1 to TRBJ2-2, with D perhaps TRBD2 (6 bases). CDR1 is KGHDR and CDR2 is SFDVKD in the germline V gene. Trimming took off 3 bases at V and 2 bases at J, with 15 bases between the two ends. This CDR3 contains 17 residues. CDR3: CATSDPSRRGNTGELFF. The CDR3 DNA sequence: TGTGCCACCAGTGATCCTTCGAGGCGGGGCAACACCGGGGAGCTGTTTTTT.

The genes are TRBV5-6 and TRBJ2-7; D call uncertain. Trimming removed 4 bases from V and 2 bases from J, with 7 bases in between. Germline lookup yields CDR1 SGHDT and CDR2 YYEEEE. CDR3 length equals 12 residues. CDR3 DNA sequence: TGTGCCAGCAGCAAAGTGACCTACGAGCAGTACTTC. Protein product: CASSKVTYEQYF.

The rearrangement joins TRBV24-1 to TRBJ1-2; D is possibly TRBD1 (6 bases). CDR3 length equals 16 residues. V was pared by 4 bases and J by 8 bases, with 22 bases between. Germline loops: CDR1 KGHDR, CDR2 SFDVKD. CDR3 in amino acids: CATSDQVGGSLGGYTF. Written as DNA, the CDR3 is TGTGCCACCAGTGACCAGGTGGGGGGCAGCCTGGGGGGCTACACCTTC.

The chain employs TRBV18 and TRBJ1-1; tentative D call: TRBD1 (6 bases). Trimming pared 2 bases from V and 10 bases from J, leaving 17 bases between. The CDR3 runs to 14 residues. The germline gives CDR1 KGHSH, CDR2 LQKENI. The CDR3 is CASSPSEGGVRAFF. CDR3 nucleotide sequence: TGTGCCAGCTCACCATCCGAGGGGGGCGTTAGAGCTTTCTTT.

V is TRBV2 and J is TRBJ1-2; 10 bases match TRBD1. This CDR3 is 14 amino acids long. V trimming: 6 bases; J trimming: 4 bases; junction bases outside the gene matches: 5. CDR1 and CDR2 from the germline V gene are SNHLY and FYNNEI. Here the CDR3 reads CASRGQGQTYGYTF. The CDR3 nucleotides are TGTGCCAGCAGGGGACAGGGGCAGACCTATGGCTACACCTTC.

The V call is TRBV7-8, the J call TRBJ2-7; maybe TRBD2 (8 bases). Per the germline V gene, CDR1 is SGHVS and CDR2 is FQNEAQ. The CDR3 has 14 residues. The ends were cut back, 5 bases at V and 6 bases at J, with 17 bases in the middle. DNA of the CDR3: TGTGCCAGCAGCCTCGGGACAGCGGGGGTCGAGCAGTACGTC. This translates into CASSLGTAGVEQYV.

This clone has just a few counts. The chain carries TRBV5-1 and TRBJ1-3; a weak D match, TRBD1 (5 bases). The V gene's germline CDR1 is SGHRS and CDR2 YFSETQ. The V end was cut by 4 bases, the J end by 4 bases, with 15 bases between. CDR3 length: 15 residues. CDR3 in amino acids: CASSLDTQMGNTIYF. CDR3 sequence (DNA): TGCGCCAGCAGCCTGGACACACAAATGGGAAACACCATATATTTT.

The rearrangement links TRBV19 to TRBJ1-6; no clear D. CDR1 and CDR2 (germline): LNHDA, SQIVND (reference sequence). This CDR3 has 14 amino acids. V was cut by 0 bases and J by 4 bases, with 4 bases left in between. CDR3 nucleotide sequence: TGTGCCAGTAGTATAGAGGCTTATAATTCACCCCTCCACTTT. It specifies CASSIEAYNSPLHF.

CDR3 amino acids: CASSEIGREGYNEQFF. The DNA of the CDR3 is TGTGCCAGCAGTGAAATCGGGAGGGAAGGGTACAATGAGCAGTTCTTC. V usage is TRBV2 and J usage is TRBJ2-1; TRBD2 aligns across 8 bases. J was trimmed by 4 bases and V by 2 bases; bases with no gene match: 7. This CDR3 is built from 16 residues. Germline V gene data show CDR1 as SNHLY and CDR2 as FYNNEI. Full variable domain (remainder filled in from reference TRBV2 and TRBJ2-1): EPEVTQTPSHQVTQMGQEVILRCVPISNHLYFYWYRQILGQKVEFLVSFYNNEISEKSEIFDDQFSVERPDGSNFTLKIRSTKLEDSAMYFCASSEIGREGYNEQFFGPGTRLTVL.

The genes are TRBV19 and TRBJ1-5; no clear D gene. Trimming shortened V by 6 bases and J by 6 bases, and 18 bases separated the two germline ends. The germline CDR1 and CDR2 sequences are LNHDA and SQIVND (reference sequence). The CDR3 covers 15 residues. DNA for the CDR3: TGTGCCAGTAGCATCGACCAGACCGTACCTCAGCCCCAGCATTTT. It translates to CASSIDQTVPQPQHF. Using reference TRBV19 and TRBJ1-5 for the parts outside the CDR3, the full variable domain is DGGITQSPKYLFRKEGQNVTLSCEQNLNHDAMYWYRQDPGQGLRLIYYSQIVNDFQKGDIAEGYSVSREKKESFPLTVTSAQKNPTAFYLCASSIDQTVPQPQHFGDGTRLSIL.